This TCR beta chain was documented in a study of cytomegalovirus exposure and HLA in healthy donors. Findings and limits, study-wide: Per a later analysis, about 17,000 TCR beta sequences showed association with HLA alleles at 0.05 false discovery rate. An ancestry cluster, one associated with Asian ancestry, reportedly showed fewer N-insertions than the approximately 720-donor mean in a later analysis.

As for this clone: What it binds is unknown. The junction departs from the called germline gene at one end, perhaps through a read error.

Healthy bone marrow donors made up the cohort. Primers included in the PCR were 60 Vbeta and 13 Jbeta primers. Profiling relied on immunoSEQ multiplex PCR, and the TCRdb table lists in-frame clones only, not all of them. The data hold under 90,000 clones, with 75% to 85% observed a single time. The CDR3 contains 19 residues. Germline CDR1 and CDR2: GTSNPN and SVGIG (reference sequence). The V and J genes are TRBV30 and TRBJ2-6; possible D gene TRBD1, 6 bases. The receptor's source is a man in his fifties or sixties in good health and CMV-seropositive. The source material was PBMCs. CDR3 in amino acids: CAWIPRLQGIGSGANGLTF. The CDR3 DNA reads as TGTGCCTGGATCCCAAGGTTACAGGGAATCGGGTCTGGGGCCAACGGCCTGACTTTC.